The 30 T cell receptor beta chains reported below all come from one sample, sequenced in a study of T cells in localized non-small cell lung cancer. The table came from immunoSEQ multiplex PCR; TCRdb's copy has only in-frame clones and leaves some out. Here the sample spans 20,000 to 30,000 clones, around 89% being singletons. This sample comprised peripheral blood mononuclear cells, obtained before any cancer treatment. These receptors all come from a woman between 35 and 75 years old with stage III lung adenocarcinoma.

This clone was detected a few times. The DNA for the CDR3 is TGTGCCAGCAGCCAAGACACTTACTATGGCTACACCTTC. It is translated as CASSQDTYYGYTF. V is TRBV14 and J is TRBJ1-2, with D uncertain. Germline V gives CDR1 SGHDN, CDR2 FVKESK. The CDR3 loop spans 13 amino acids. With 0 bases removed from V and 3 bases from J, the gap between germline ends came to 5 bases.

This chain joins TRBV18 and TRBJ2-2; 7 positions match TRBD1. Unmatched junction bases numbered 11, after V lost 6 bases and J lost 4 bases. The germline gives CDR1 KGHSH, CDR2 LQKENI. The CDR3 loop spans 16 amino acids. CDR3 coding DNA: TGTGCCAGCTCCCATGAAGACGGGACAGCCACCGGGGAGCTGTTTTTT. Translated, it gives CASSHEDGTATGELFF.

This clone showed up just once. This chain links TRBV2 with TRBJ2-7; 10 nucleotides align to TRBD2. Germline trimming cut 9 bases from V and 7 bases from J; bases unmatched to any gene: 6. This CDR3 contains 12 residues. Germline CDR1 and CDR2: SNHLY and FYNNEI. The CDR3, as DNA: TGTGCCAGTAGGACTAGCGGTGGGGAGCAGTACTTC. Translation gives CASRTSGGEQYF.

In DNA, the CDR3 is TGTGCCAGCAGGGGACTAGCGGGAGCCTCCTACGAGCAGTACTTC. Translation gives CASRGLAGASYEQYF. V and J are TRBV2 and TRBJ2-7; TRBD2 aligns across 14 bases. Trimming cost V 6 bases and J 0 bases; bases outside gene matches: 1. This CDR3 region has 15 residues. Germline assignment: CDR1 SNHLY and CDR2 FYNNEI.

The genes are TRBV19 and TRBJ1-2; a weak D match, TRBD1 (6 bases). Germline V gene data show CDR1 as LNHDA and CDR2 as SQIVND (reference sequence). With 7 bases removed from V and 8 bases from J, the gap between germline ends came to 11 bases. This CDR3 contains 11 residues. Here the CDR3 reads CASTGERGYTF. CDR3 DNA sequence: TGTGCCAGTACAGGGGAGCGGGGCTACACCTTC.

The chain is built from TRBV18 and TRBJ2-7, with unresolved D. This CDR3 comprises 13 residues. V lost 3 bases and J lost 6, with 12 bases in between. The germline gives CDR1 KGHSH, CDR2 LQKENI. The chain's CDR3 is CASSPTGRLEQYF. The CDR3 coding sequence is TGTGCCAGCTCACCGACCGGGCGCCTCGAGCAGTACTTC.

The rearrangement uses TRBV5-1 and TRBJ1-1; D uncertain. Germline assignment: CDR1 SGHRS and CDR2 YFSETQ. V lost 4 bases, J lost 0 bases, and 22 bases lay in between. The CDR3 loop spans 18 amino acids. The CDR3: CASSVLWRPFDMNTEAFF. Written as DNA, the CDR3 is TGCGCCAGCAGCGTACTCTGGCGGCCCTTCGACATGAACACTGAAGCTTTCTTT.

The rearrangement joins TRBV6-4 to TRBJ1-1; no clear D. The CDR3 covers 13 residues. Trimming removed 0 bases from V and 1 base from J, with 3 bases in between. CDR1 MRHNA and CDR2 SNTAGT come from the germline V gene. In DNA form, the CDR3 reads TGTGCCAGCAGTGACTCACAGAACACTGAAGCTTTCTTT. Amino acids: CASSDSQNTEAFF.

This chain links TRBV5-4 with TRBJ2-5; a possible D gene is TRBD1 (5 bases). V lost 4 bases, J lost 1 base, and 8 bases lay in between. Germline V lookup: CDR1 SGHNT, CDR2 YYREEE (reference sequence). The CDR3 totals 13 residues. CDR3 residues: CASSNRSQETQYF. The CDR3 bases are TGTGCCAGCAGCAACAGGAGCCAAGAGACCCAGTACTTC.

V is TRBV18 and J is TRBJ1-2; D is ambiguous. V lost 4 bases and J lost 7, with 19 bases in between. Germline V lookup: CDR1 KGHSH, CDR2 LQKENI. The CDR3 loop spans 15 amino acids. CDR3 protein: CASSLSSGDGFGYTF. The CDR3 nucleotides read TGTGCCAGCTCACTTTCATCCGGGGATGGGTTTGGCTACACCTTC.

The genes are TRBV30 and TRBJ2-5; D assignment may be TRBD1 or TRBD2 (5 bases each). The germline V gene has CDR1 GTSNPN and CDR2 SVGIG (reference sequence). The V end lost 4 bases, the J end lost 2 bases, and 20 bases lay between the germline ends. This CDR3 spans 16 amino acids. In nucleotides, the CDR3 is TGTGCCTGGAATGACAAGAGGGACGGAACACAAGAGACCCAGTACTTC. Translating gives CAWNDKRDGTQETQYF.

The gene calls are TRBV7-2 and TRBJ1-3; no clear D gene. Germline V gene sequence: CDR1 SGHTA, CDR2 FQGNSA. The CDR3 runs 18 residues. Trimming removed 5 bases at V and 1 base at J, with 21 bases between. The CDR3: CASSPPGGSGSSGNTIYF. DNA for the CDR3: TGTGCCAGCAGCCCGCCGGGAGGGAGCGGCTCATCTGGAAACACCATATATTTT. Complete variable domain (other parts from reference TRBV7-2 and TRBJ1-3): GAGVSQSPSNKVTEKGKDVELRCDPISGHTALYWYRQSLGQGLEFLIYFQGNSAPDKSGLPSDRFSAERTGGSVSTLTIQRTQQEDSAVYLCASSPPGGSGSSGNTIYFGEGSWLTVV.

The J gene is TRBJ2-7, the V gene TRBV13; D is possibly TRBD1 (6 bases). Germline-derived CDR1 and CDR2 are PRHDT and FYEKMQ (reference sequence). The length of the CDR3 is 13 residues. Deletions cut 6 bases from V and 1 base from J, with 10 bases between. CDR3 coding DNA: TGTGCCAGCAGTTCCAGGGGATCCTACGAGCAGTACTTC. This translates into CASSSRGSYEQYF.

The chain couples TRBV7-9 to TRBJ1-6; tentatively, D is TRBD1 (5 bases). Germline CDR1 SEHNR, CDR2 FQNEAQ (reference sequence). V lost 4 bases, J lost 14 bases, and 15 bases lay in between. The CDR3 runs to 13 residues. The CDR3 is CASSSVPQGSLHF. The CDR3 bases are TGTGCCAGCAGCTCGGTCCCCCAGGGATCCCTCCACTTT.

The gene calls are TRBV19 and TRBJ1-1; weak D call: TRBD1 (6 bases). This CDR3 region has 16 residues. Trimming took off 7 bases at V and 0 bases at J, with 18 bases between the two ends. CDR1 and CDR2 (germline): LNHDA, SQIVND (reference sequence). The CDR3 region has the DNA TGTGCCAGTATTTCTAAAGGGGGGGCCATGAACACTGAAGCTTTCTTT. Translation gives CASISKGGAMNTEAFF.

V gene TRBV11-2 combines with J gene TRBJ2-7, with TRBD2 matching 11 bases. Per the germline V gene, CDR1 is SGHAT and CDR2 is FQNNGV. J lost 2 bases, V lost 3 bases, and 0 bases had no gene match. This CDR3 is built from 14 residues. This CDR3 reads CASSFSGGAYEQYF. The CDR3 DNA follows: TGTGCCAGCAGCTTTAGCGGGGGGGCCTACGAGCAGTACTTC. The full variable domain, its missing parts supplied by reference TRBV11-2 and TRBJ2-7, is EAGVAQSPRYKIIEKRQSVAFWCNPISGHATLYWYQQILGQGPKLLIQFQNNGVVDDSQLPKDRFSAERLKGVDSTLKIQPAKLEDSAVYLCASSFSGGAYEQYFGPGTRLTVT.

The genes are TRBV7-9 and TRBJ1-5; D is ambiguous. The CDR3 covers 12 residues. Germline V gene lookup returns CDR1 SEHNR and CDR2 FQNEAQ (reference sequence). Trimming took off 4 bases at V and 5 bases at J, with 6 bases between the two ends. CDR3 in DNA: TGTGCCAGCAGCTCCAGAGATCAGCCCCAGCATTTT. This codes for CASSSRDQPQHF.

CDR3 region: CASSEGARRTDTQYF. In DNA, the CDR3 is TGCGCCAGCAGCGAGGGGGCGCGACGCACAGATACGCAGTATTTT. The chain has TRBV5-1 and TRBJ2-3, with 7 bases matching TRBD1. V shed 4 bases and J 1 base; nucleotides not matched to a gene: 6. Germline V lookup: CDR1 SGHRS, CDR2 YFSETQ. This CDR3 comprises 15 residues.

This clone was counted a single time. The V gene is TRBV15, the J gene TRBJ2-5, with D tentatively TRBD1 or TRBD2 (5 bases each). Germline lookup yields CDR1 LNHNV and CDR2 YYDKDF (reference sequence). CDR3 length equals 16 residues. V dropped 2 bases and J dropped 4 bases, with 17 bases sitting between them. The CDR3, as DNA: TGTGCCACCAGCAGAAGTTTGACATTTGGGGGAGAGACCCAGTACTTC. Protein: CATSRSLTFGGETQYF.

The V and J genes are TRBV6-6 and TRBJ2-1; 10 positions agree with TRBD2. This CDR3 comprises 15 residues. Germline CDR1 and CDR2: MNHNY and SVGAGI (reference sequence). V was clipped by 2 bases and J by 4 bases; unmatched bases: 2. The CDR3 nucleotides are TGTGCCAGCAGTTACCAGCGGGGGGGGTACAATGAGCAGTTCTTC. This sequence encodes CASSYQRGGYNEQFF.

This clone occurred a few times. The genes are TRBV5-1 and TRBJ2-7; 7 bases fit TRBD2. Germline V gives CDR1 SGHRS, CDR2 YFSETQ. V lost 7 bases and J lost 2; bases outside the gene matches: 6. The CDR3 has 13 amino acids. The CDR3 reads CASQVGGTYEQYF. As DNA, the CDR3 is TGCGCCAGCCAGGTGGGGGGGACCTACGAGCAGTACTTC.

This clone was recorded only once. The chain uses TRBV9 and TRBJ1-2; a possible D gene is TRBD1 (5 bases). The CDR3 extends over 13 amino acids. In germline, CDR1 is SGDLS, CDR2 YYNGEE. Deletions cut 6 bases from V and 4 bases from J, with 13 bases between. CDR3: CASTREFGYGYTF. DNA for the CDR3: TGTGCCAGCACCAGGGAGTTCGGCTATGGCTACACCTTC.

The gene calls are TRBV13 and TRBJ2-1, with 12 bases aligning to TRBD2. The CDR3 is made up of 16 amino acids. CDR1 and CDR2 (germline): PRHDT, FYEKMQ (reference sequence). The V segment lost 5 bases and the J segment 2 bases; nucleotides outside the gene matches: 4. The CDR3 DNA is TGTGCCAGCAGCCTCTGGACTAGCGGGACCTACAATGAGCAGTTCTTC. The encoded protein is CASSLWTSGTYNEQFF.

The chain has TRBV15 and TRBJ2-3; D is unclear. Per germline, CDR1 LNHNV and CDR2 YYDKDF (reference sequence). Trimming pared 0 bases from V and 2 bases from J, leaving 9 bases between. The CDR3 consists of 15 residues. The CDR3: CATSRDGSSTDTQYF. The DNA for the CDR3 is TGTGCCACCAGCAGAGATGGCTCTTCCACAGATACGCAGTATTTT.

The genes are TRBV6-5 and TRBJ2-5; D perhaps matches TRBD2 (5 bases). From germline, CDR1 is MNHEY and CDR2 SVGAGI. The CDR3 is made up of 13 amino acids. V lost 3 bases to trimming and J lost 5 bases, with 10 bases between them. The CDR3 DNA is TGTGCCAGCAGTTATCAGCGGCAGGAGACCCAGTACTTC. This encodes CASSYQRQETQYF.

The V and J genes are TRBV5-1 and TRBJ2-3; 12 positions match TRBD2. Germline V gene sequence: CDR1 SGHRS, CDR2 YFSETQ. Trimming removed 3 bases from V and 4 bases from J; junction bases left unmatched: 6. CDR3 length equals 16 residues. This chain's CDR3 is CASSSGLAGNADTQYF. As DNA, the CDR3 is TGCGCCAGCAGCTCCGGACTAGCGGGAAACGCAGATACGCAGTATTTT.

The chain combines TRBV19 with TRBJ2-5; TRBD1 agrees at 8 bases. Germline CDR1 LNHDA, CDR2 SQIVND (reference sequence). The CDR3 extends over 14 amino acids. V was clipped by 3 bases and J by 4 bases; unmatched bases: 4. CDR3 loop: CASSMVGQGETQYF. In nucleotides, the CDR3 is TGTGCCAGTAGTATGGTCGGACAGGGAGAGACCCAGTACTTC.

The rearrangement uses TRBV5-1 and TRBJ1-6, with TRBD1 as a possible D gene (6 bases). Germline assignment: CDR1 SGHRS and CDR2 YFSETQ. V was trimmed by 4 bases and J by 7 bases, leaving 15 bases between them. CDR3 length: 15 amino acids. The CDR3 DNA reads TGCGCCAGCAGCGTGGACAGCCCGCGGAATTCACCCCTCCACTTT. Residues: CASSVDSPRNSPLHF.

This clone was seen more than once but under ten times. This chain joins TRBV4-3 and TRBJ1-4, with TRBD1 identical over 12 bases. Germline V gene lookup returns CDR1 LGHNA and CDR2 YSLEER. The CDR3 has 18 residues. The J segment lost 0 bases and the V segment lost 4 bases, leaving 6 bases of the junction unmatched. CDR3 region: CASSPTGTGGSTNEKLFF. The DNA of the CDR3 is TGCGCCAGCAGCCCAACCGGGACAGGGGGCTCAACTAATGAAAAACTGTTTTTT.

This chain joins TRBV7-2 and TRBJ1-5; a weak D match, TRBD1 (6 bases). Trimming shortened V by 2 bases and J by 5 bases, and 10 bases separated the two germline ends. Germline CDR1 reads SGHTA; CDR2 reads FQGNSA. The CDR3 sequence is 14 residues long. DNA of the CDR3: TGTGCCAGCAGCTTACTAGGGGGAGATCAGCCCCAGCATTTT. It codes for CASSLLGGDQPQHF.